This is a list of T cell receptor beta chains from one sample in a study of blood T cell repertoires in COVID-19. Sequencing was performed with immunoSEQ multiplex PCR; in TCRdb, only in-frame clones are kept and a portion is missing. Here the sample spans more than 300,000 clones, 88% being singletons. Material for sequencing was peripheral blood. The receptor source for this set is a woman in her sixties or seventies with COVID-19, enrolled during active disease. The CDR3 runs from the conserved cysteine through the conserved F or W. D genes are given only for firm matches. Only some rows state a clone size, as once, few, many or a class for expanded clones.

d_gene: -
j_gene: TRBJ2-1
v_gene: TRBV6-5
abundance: -
CDR3nt: TGTGCCAGCAGTTACTCCCGACAGTTGTACAATGAGCAGTTCTTC
CDR3aa: CASSYSRQLYNEQFF

d_gene: -
j_gene: TRBJ1-2
v_gene: TRBV5-4
abundance: -
CDR3nt: TGTGCCAGCACCGACAGGCGGACCGGCTATGGCTACACCTTC
CDR3aa: CASTDRRTGYGYTF

d_gene: -
j_gene: TRBJ1-1
v_gene: TRBV11-2
abundance: -
CDR3nt: TGTGCCAGCAGCTTAGGTCCTAACACTGAAGCTTTCTTT
CDR3aa: CASSLGPNTEAFF

d_gene: TRBD1
j_gene: TRBJ1-4
v_gene: TRBV9
abundance: few
CDR3nt: TGTGCCAGCAGTCGACAGGGAGGTGAAAAACTGTTTTTT
CDR3aa: CASSRQGGEKLFF

d_gene: -
j_gene: TRBJ1-6
v_gene: TRBV5-8
abundance: -
CDR3nt: TGTGCCAGCAGCTTTACCACAGGGCCCCTCACTGCTTCACCCCTCCACTTT
CDR3aa: CASSFTTGPLTASPLHF

d_gene: TRBD1
j_gene: TRBJ2-7
v_gene: TRBV27
abundance: -
CDR3nt: TGTGCCAGCAGTTTAGCCGGGACAGGGGGCGGCGAGCAGTACTTC
CDR3aa: CASSLAGTGGGEQYF

d_gene: -
j_gene: TRBJ2-3
v_gene: TRBV24-1
abundance: -
CDR3nt: TGTGCCACCAGTGATACTCAGGAAACCATGAGCACAGATACGCAGTATTTT
CDR3aa: CATSDTQETMSTDTQYF

d_gene: -
j_gene: TRBJ2-2
v_gene: TRBV6-5
abundance: -
CDR3nt: TGTGCCAGCAGTTCGGGTCCTAACACCGGGGAGCTGTTTTTT
CDR3aa: CASSSGPNTGELFF

d_gene: -
j_gene: TRBJ1-1
v_gene: TRBV6-5
abundance: -
CDR3nt: TGTGCCAGCAGTTATATGAGAAACACTGAAGCTTTCTTT
CDR3aa: CASSYMRNTEAFF

d_gene: TRBD1
j_gene: TRBJ2-7
v_gene: TRBV27
abundance: -
CDR3nt: TGTGCCAGTCAACCGGGACAGGGAACGGGAGAGCAGTACTTC
CDR3aa: CASQPGQGTGEQYF

d_gene: -
j_gene: TRBJ1-4
v_gene: TRBV19
abundance: once
CDR3nt: TGTGCCAGTAGCTGGACAAGTGTACCTAATGAAAAACTGTTTTTT
CDR3aa: CASSWTSVPNEKLFF

d_gene: TRBD1
j_gene: TRBJ1-2
v_gene: TRBV6-2/TRBV6-3
abundance: -
CDR3nt: TGTGCCAGCAGTTCCGGGACAGGGGGCGCACGGGGCTACACCTTC
CDR3aa: CASSSGTGGARGYTF

d_gene: -
j_gene: TRBJ1-2
v_gene: TRBV11-2
abundance: -
CDR3nt: TGTGCCAGCAGCTTAGGGGCAGACTATGGCTACACCTTC
CDR3aa: CASSLGADYGYTF

d_gene: TRBD1
j_gene: TRBJ1-5
v_gene: TRBV24-1
abundance: -
CDR3nt: TGTGCCACCAGTGACTCACAGGGGGCCGGTCAGCCCCAGCATTTT
CDR3aa: CATSDSQGAGQPQHF

d_gene: -
j_gene: TRBJ1-2
v_gene: TRBV21-1
abundance: -
CDR3nt: TGTGCCAGCAGCACACGTTGTGGAGGTTCGGCTCTGGAGTTATTTAACTATGGCTACACCTTC
CDR3aa: CASSTRCGGSALELFNYGYTF

d_gene: TRBD2
j_gene: TRBJ2-5
v_gene: TRBV9
abundance: -
CDR3nt: TGTGCCAGCAGCGGCGGTAGCGGGGGGCGACGGACCCAGTACTTC
CDR3aa: CASSGGSGGRRTQYF

d_gene: -
j_gene: TRBJ2-5
v_gene: TRBV12-5
abundance: -
CDR3nt: TGTGCTAGTGGTTCTATCCAAGAGACCCAGTACTTC
CDR3aa: CASGSIQETQYF

d_gene: TRBD1
j_gene: TRBJ1-2
v_gene: TRBV27
abundance: -
CDR3nt: TGTGCCAGCAGTTCCTTAGGGGGCTCTTATGGCTACACCTTC
CDR3aa: CASSSLGGSYGYTF

d_gene: TRBD1
j_gene: TRBJ1-6
v_gene: TRBV4-1
abundance: -
CDR3nt: TGCGCCAGCAGCCAAATCGGGGACAGGACTTCACCCCTCCACTTT
CDR3aa: CASSQIGDRTSPLHF

d_gene: -
j_gene: TRBJ2-2
v_gene: TRBV7-2
abundance: -
CDR3nt: TGTGCCAGCAGCTTAGCCGGACCGGGAGCCTCCGGGGAGCTGTTTTTT
CDR3aa: CASSLAGPGASGELFF

d_gene: -
j_gene: TRBJ2-5
v_gene: TRBV2
abundance: -
CDR3nt: TGTGCCAGCAGTTCCCAGGGAGGAGAGACCCAGTACTTC
CDR3aa: CASSSQGGETQYF

d_gene: TRBD1
j_gene: TRBJ1-5
v_gene: TRBV27
abundance: -
CDR3nt: TGTGCCAGCAGTTTATCCCCCAGGGGGCAGCTTTGGCCCCAGCATTTT
CDR3aa: CASSLSPRGQLWPQHF

d_gene: TRBD2
j_gene: TRBJ2-5
v_gene: TRBV2
abundance: -
CDR3nt: TGTGCCAGCCTAACACTAGCGGGGGGAGGGGAGACCCAGTACTTC
CDR3aa: CASLTLAGGGETQYF

d_gene: -
j_gene: TRBJ1-1
v_gene: TRBV6-2/TRBV6-3
abundance: once
CDR3nt: TGTGCCAGCAGTTATGCAGTGAACACTGAAGCTTTCTTT
CDR3aa: CASSYAVNTEAFF

d_gene: -
j_gene: TRBJ1-2
v_gene: TRBV30
abundance: -
CDR3nt: TGTGCCCGAAGTAGGGGGGGTGAGGCTGGCTACACCTTC
CDR3aa: CARSRGGEAGYTF

d_gene: -
j_gene: TRBJ2-1
v_gene: TRBV7-9
abundance: -
CDR3nt: TGTGCCAGCAGCTCGAGTCGGGGTGGCGGGGCTAGTGAGCAGTTCTTC
CDR3aa: CASSSSRGGGASEQFF

d_gene: TRBD1
j_gene: TRBJ2-3
v_gene: TRBV5-1
abundance: -
CDR3nt: TGCGCCAGCAGCGGGACAGGGAGGGCACCAGATACGCAGTATTTT
CDR3aa: CASSGTGRAPDTQYF

d_gene: -
j_gene: TRBJ2-3
v_gene: TRBV29-1
abundance: -
CDR3nt: TGCAGCGTTGCGCCGCCTAGCGATACGCAGTATTTT
CDR3aa: CSVAPPSDTQYF

d_gene: -
j_gene: TRBJ2-1
v_gene: TRBV24-1
abundance: once
CDR3nt: TGTGCCACCAGTGTTAGCTCCTACAATGAGCAGTTCTTC
CDR3aa: CATSVSSYNEQFF

d_gene: -
j_gene: TRBJ1-5
v_gene: TRBV30
abundance: -
CDR3nt: TGTGCCTGGAGCGAGGCCTTAAAGGGCAATCAGCCCCAGCATTTT
CDR3aa: CAWSEALKGNQPQHF

d_gene: -
j_gene: TRBJ1-5
v_gene: TRBV6-5
abundance: -
CDR3nt: TGTGCCAGCAGTTGGGGGCGGGATCAGCCCCAGCATTTT
CDR3aa: CASSWGRDQPQHF

d_gene: -
j_gene: TRBJ1-2
v_gene: TRBV19
abundance: -
CDR3nt: TGTGCCAGTAGTAAGACAGGCGACTCTTATGGCTACACCTTC
CDR3aa: CASSKTGDSYGYTF

d_gene: -
j_gene: TRBJ1-1
v_gene: TRBV19
abundance: -
CDR3nt: TGTGCCAGTAGTACAACACTGAACACTGAAGCTTTCTTT
CDR3aa: CASSTTLNTEAFF

d_gene: -
j_gene: TRBJ1-3
v_gene: TRBV6-5
abundance: -
CDR3nt: TGTGCCAGCAGTTACTCGACAGGATCTGGAAACACCATATATTTT
CDR3aa: CASSYSTGSGNTIYF

d_gene: -
j_gene: TRBJ1-6
v_gene: TRBV5-6
abundance: few
CDR3nt: TGTGCCAGCAGCTTGGTAGGGGGACGCGATTCACCCCTCCACTTT
CDR3aa: CASSLVGGRDSPLHF

d_gene: -
j_gene: TRBJ1-5
v_gene: TRBV7-2
abundance: -
CDR3nt: TGTGCCAGCAGCTTAGGCAGGGGCAATCAGCCCCAGCATTTT
CDR3aa: CASSLGRGNQPQHF

d_gene: -
j_gene: TRBJ1-1
v_gene: TRBV28
abundance: -
CDR3nt: TGTGCCAGCAGTTCAGGGGTCTGGGCTTTCTTT
CDR3aa: CASSSGVWAFF

d_gene: -
j_gene: TRBJ2-7
v_gene: TRBV10-3
abundance: once
CDR3nt: TGTGCCACGCGGGACGCCGGGGCTTACGAGCAGTACTTC
CDR3aa: CATRDAGAYEQYF

d_gene: TRBD2
j_gene: TRBJ2-5
v_gene: TRBV27
abundance: once
CDR3nt: TGTGCCAGCAGTTTAGGGTTTAGCGGGGGAGGAGAGACCCAGTACTTC
CDR3aa: CASSLGFSGGGETQYF

d_gene: -
j_gene: TRBJ1-3
v_gene: TRBV9
abundance: -
CDR3nt: TGTGCCAGCAGCGTAGGCCCGACAGCCTCTGGAAACACCATATATTTT
CDR3aa: CASSVGPTASGNTIYF

d_gene: TRBD1
j_gene: TRBJ1-1
v_gene: TRBV5-1
abundance: -
CDR3nt: TGCGCCAGCAGCTCTCCTGTCCCGGGACAGGGGATGGACACTGAAGCTTTCTTT
CDR3aa: CASSSPVPGQGMDTEAFF

d_gene: TRBD1
j_gene: TRBJ2-3
v_gene: TRBV2
abundance: -
CDR3nt: TGTGCCAGTAGGGACAGGGGAGATACGCAGTATTTT
CDR3aa: CASRDRGDTQYF

d_gene: TRBD2
j_gene: TRBJ2-7
v_gene: TRBV5-1
abundance: -
CDR3nt: TGCGCCAGCAGCACGCTCCCTAGCGGTCCCACCTACGAGCAGTACTTC
CDR3aa: CASSTLPSGPTYEQYF

d_gene: -
j_gene: TRBJ1-2
v_gene: TRBV18
abundance: -
CDR3nt: TGTGCCAGCTCACCGGCAGGGTCTAACTATGGCTACACCTTC
CDR3aa: CASSPAGSNYGYTF

d_gene: TRBD1
j_gene: TRBJ2-1
v_gene: TRBV27
abundance: -
CDR3nt: TGTGCCAGCAGTCCCGGACAGGGGGACAATGAGCAGTTCTTC
CDR3aa: CASSPGQGDNEQFF

d_gene: TRBD1
j_gene: TRBJ1-2
v_gene: TRBV7-2
abundance: -
CDR3nt: TGTGCCAGCAGCTTGTTCGGGACAGTTAGTAACTATGGCTACACCTTC
CDR3aa: CASSLFGTVSNYGYTF

d_gene: -
j_gene: TRBJ2-2
v_gene: TRBV6-5
abundance: -
CDR3nt: TGTGCCAGCACTTCTAGACCCGGGGAGCTGTTTTTT
CDR3aa: CASTSRPGELFF

d_gene: -
j_gene: TRBJ1-1
v_gene: TRBV29-1
abundance: -
CDR3nt: TGCAGCGTTGGCGTCGGAGGTTCGATGAACACTGAAGCTTTCTTT
CDR3aa: CSVGVGGSMNTEAFF

d_gene: -
j_gene: TRBJ2-1
v_gene: TRBV9
abundance: -
CDR3nt: TGTGCCAGCAGCGTATCCGAGGGACTGGGCAATGAGCAGTTCTTC
CDR3aa: CASSVSEGLGNEQFF

d_gene: TRBD2
j_gene: TRBJ2-1
v_gene: TRBV7-2
abundance: once
CDR3nt: TGTGCCAGCAGCGTCCGGACTAGCGTCGATGAGCAGTTCTTC
CDR3aa: CASSVRTSVDEQFF